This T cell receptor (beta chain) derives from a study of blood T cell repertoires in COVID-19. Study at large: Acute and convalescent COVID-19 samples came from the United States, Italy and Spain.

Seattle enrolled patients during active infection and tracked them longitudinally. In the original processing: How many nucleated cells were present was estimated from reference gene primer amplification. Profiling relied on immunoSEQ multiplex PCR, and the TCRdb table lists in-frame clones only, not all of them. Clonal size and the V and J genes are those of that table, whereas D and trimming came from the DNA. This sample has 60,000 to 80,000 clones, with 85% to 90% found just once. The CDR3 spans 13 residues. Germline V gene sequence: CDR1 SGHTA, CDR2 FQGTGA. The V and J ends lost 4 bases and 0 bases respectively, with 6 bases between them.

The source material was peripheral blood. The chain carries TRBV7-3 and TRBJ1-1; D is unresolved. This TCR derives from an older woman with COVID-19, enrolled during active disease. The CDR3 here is CASSSNLNTEAFF. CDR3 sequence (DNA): TGTGCCAGCAGCTCGAACTTGAACACTGAAGCTTTCTTT.